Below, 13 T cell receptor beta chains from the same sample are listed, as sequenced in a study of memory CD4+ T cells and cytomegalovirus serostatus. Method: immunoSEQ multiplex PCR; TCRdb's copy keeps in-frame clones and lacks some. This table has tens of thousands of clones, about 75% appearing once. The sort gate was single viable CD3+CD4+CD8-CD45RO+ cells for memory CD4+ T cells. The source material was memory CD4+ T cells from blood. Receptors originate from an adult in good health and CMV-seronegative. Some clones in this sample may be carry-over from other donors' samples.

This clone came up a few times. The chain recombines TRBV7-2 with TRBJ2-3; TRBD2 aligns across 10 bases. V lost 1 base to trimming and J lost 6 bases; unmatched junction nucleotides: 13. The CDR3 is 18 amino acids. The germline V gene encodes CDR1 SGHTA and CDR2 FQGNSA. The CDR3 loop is CASSLGGSGALAGDTQYF. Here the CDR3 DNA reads TGTGCCAGCAGCTTAGGAGGCTCCGGGGCACTAGCGGGGGATACGCAGTATTTT.

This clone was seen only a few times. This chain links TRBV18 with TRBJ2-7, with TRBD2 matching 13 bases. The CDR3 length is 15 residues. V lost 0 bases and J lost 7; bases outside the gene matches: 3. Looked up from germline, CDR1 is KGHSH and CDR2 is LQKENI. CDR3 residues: CASSPPTSGGFEQYF. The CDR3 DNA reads TGTGCCAGCTCACCACCGACTAGCGGGGGGTTTGAGCAGTACTTC.

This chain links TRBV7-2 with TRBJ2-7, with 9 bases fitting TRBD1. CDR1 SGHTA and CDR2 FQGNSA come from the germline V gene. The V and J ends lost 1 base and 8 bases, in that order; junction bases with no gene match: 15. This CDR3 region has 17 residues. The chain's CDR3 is CASSLVNPGQGGVKQYF. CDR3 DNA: TGTGCCAGCAGCTTAGTTAATCCGGGACAGGGTGGTGTTAAGCAGTACTTC. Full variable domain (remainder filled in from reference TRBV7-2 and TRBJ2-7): GAGVSQSPSNKVTEKGKDVELRCDPISGHTALYWYRQSLGQGLEFLIYFQGNSAPDKSGLPSDRFSAERTGGSVSTLTIQRTQQEDSAVYLCASSLVNPGQGGVKQYFGPGTRLTVT.

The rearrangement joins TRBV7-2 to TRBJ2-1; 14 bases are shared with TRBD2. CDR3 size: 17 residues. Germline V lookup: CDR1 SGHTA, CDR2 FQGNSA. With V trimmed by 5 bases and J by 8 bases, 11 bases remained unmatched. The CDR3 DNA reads TGTGCCAGCAGCCCATGGGGCCGACTAGCGGGGGGGCATGAGCAGTTCTTC. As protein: CASSPWGRLAGGHEQFF.

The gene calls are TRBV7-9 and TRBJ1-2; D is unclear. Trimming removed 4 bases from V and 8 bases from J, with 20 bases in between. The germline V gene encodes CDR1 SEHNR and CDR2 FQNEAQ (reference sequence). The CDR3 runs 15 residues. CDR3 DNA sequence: TGTGCCAGCAGCTCCCGGGATCCCGTTTTTAGGGGCTACACCTTC. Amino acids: CASSSRDPVFRGYTF.

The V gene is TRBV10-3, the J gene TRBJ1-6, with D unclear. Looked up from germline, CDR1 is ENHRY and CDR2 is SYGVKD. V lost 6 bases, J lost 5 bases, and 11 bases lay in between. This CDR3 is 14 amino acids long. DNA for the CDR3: TGTGCCATCAGGGCGGTCGGGGATAATTCACCCCTCCACTTT. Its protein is CAIRAVGDNSPLHF.

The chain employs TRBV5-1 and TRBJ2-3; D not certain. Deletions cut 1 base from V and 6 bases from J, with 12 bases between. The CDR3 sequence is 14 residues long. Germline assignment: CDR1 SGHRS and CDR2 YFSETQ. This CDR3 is CASSLKGSGDTQYF. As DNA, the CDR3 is TGCGCCAGCAGCTTGAAGGGCTCGGGTGATACGCAGTATTTT. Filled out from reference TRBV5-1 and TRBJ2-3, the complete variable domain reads KAGVTQTPRYLIKTRGQQVTLSCSPISGHRSVSWYQQTPGQGLQFLFEYFSETQRNKGNFPGRFSGRQFSNSRSEMNVSTLELGDSALYLCASSLKGSGDTQYFGPGTRLTVL.

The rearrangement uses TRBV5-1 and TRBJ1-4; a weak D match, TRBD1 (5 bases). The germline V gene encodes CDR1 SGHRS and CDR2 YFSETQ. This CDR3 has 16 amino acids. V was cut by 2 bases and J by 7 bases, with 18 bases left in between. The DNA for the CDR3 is TGCGCCAGCAGCTTCGGGACCCCTGGCTCAGGTGAAAAACTGTTTTTT. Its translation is CASSFGTPGSGEKLFF.

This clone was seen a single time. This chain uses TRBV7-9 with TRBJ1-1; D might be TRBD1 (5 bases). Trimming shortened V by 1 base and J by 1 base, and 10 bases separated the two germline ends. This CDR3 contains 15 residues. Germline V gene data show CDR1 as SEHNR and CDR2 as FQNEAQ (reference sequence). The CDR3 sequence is CASSLVRDGNTEAFF. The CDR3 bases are TGTGCCAGCAGCTTAGTTCGGGACGGGAACACTGAAGCTTTCTTT.

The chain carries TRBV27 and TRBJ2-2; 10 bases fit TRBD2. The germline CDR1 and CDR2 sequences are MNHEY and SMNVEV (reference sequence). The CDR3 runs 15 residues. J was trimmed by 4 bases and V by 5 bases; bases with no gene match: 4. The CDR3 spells CASSDIAGGTGELFF. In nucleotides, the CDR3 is TGTGCCAGCAGTGACATAGCGGGGGGCACCGGGGAGCTGTTTTTT.

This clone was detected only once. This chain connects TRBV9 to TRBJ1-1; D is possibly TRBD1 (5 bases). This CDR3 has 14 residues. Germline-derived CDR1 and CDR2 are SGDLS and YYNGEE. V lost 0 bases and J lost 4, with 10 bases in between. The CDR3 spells CASSVGGVVTEAFF. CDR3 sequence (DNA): TGTGCCAGCAGCGTAGGAGGGGTTGTCACTGAAGCTTTCTTT.

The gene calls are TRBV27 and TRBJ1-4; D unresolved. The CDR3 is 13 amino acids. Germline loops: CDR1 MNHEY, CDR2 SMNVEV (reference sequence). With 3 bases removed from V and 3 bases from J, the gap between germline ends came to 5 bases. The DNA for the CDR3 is TGTGCCAGCAGTTTTCAGCCTAATGAAAAACTGTTTTTT. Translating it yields CASSFQPNEKLFF.

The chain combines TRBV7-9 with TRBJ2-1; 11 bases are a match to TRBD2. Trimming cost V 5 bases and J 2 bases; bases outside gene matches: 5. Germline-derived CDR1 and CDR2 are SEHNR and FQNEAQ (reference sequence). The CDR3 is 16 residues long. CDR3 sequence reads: CASSQYSGGAYNEQFF. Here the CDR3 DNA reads TGTGCCAGCAGCCAATATAGCGGGGGGGCCTACAATGAGCAGTTCTTC. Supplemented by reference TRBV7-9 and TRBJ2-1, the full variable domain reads DTGVSQNPRHKITKRGQNVTFRCDPISEHNRLYWYRQTLGQGPEFLTYFQNEAQLEKSRLLSDRFSAERPKGSFSTLEIQRTEQGDSAMYLCASSQYSGGAYNEQFFGPGTRLTVL.